This T cell receptor (beta chain) appears in the sequencing data of a study of breast tumors, draining lymph nodes, adjacent tissues. V lost 2 bases to trimming and J lost 3 bases; unmatched junction nucleotides: 4. The CDR3 consists of 14 residues. Germline-derived CDR1 and CDR2 are SGDLS and YYNGEE. TCRdb ran MiXCR on the multiplex PCR reads and lists one entry per CDR3 protein. The repertoire has 47,000 or so distinct CDR3 sequences, more than 20% of them found once; the top ten carry around 8.5%. Of note for this clonotype: Antigen unknown.

Study conclusions and caveats: Compared with lymph nodes, tumors were less diverse; compared with nontumor tissue, more. Findings are consistent with lymph node origin and intratumoral expansion of most tumor T cells. Tumor T cell lymph node origin was a supported hypothesis, not proven. Compared with basal-like, luminal-like tumors shared significantly more repertoire with nontumor tissue.

The sequence was collected from a female donor with breast cancer. Some clones in this sample may be carry-over from other donors' samples. This chain links TRBV9 with TRBJ1-1; 7 nucleotides line up with TRBD1. The specimen sequenced was breast tumor tissue. The DNA for the CDR3 is TGTGCCAGCAGCGTGTCCGGGACAGACACTGAAGCTTTCTTT. Protein product: CASSVSGTDTEAFF.